The rows below give T cell receptor beta chains drawn from one sample of a study of cytomegalovirus exposure and HLA in healthy donors. This table comes from immunoSEQ multiplex PCR, and its TCRdb copy is limited to in-frame clones, with some not included. The table lists more than 75,000 clones, approximately 90% of them singletons. The specimen was PBMCs. These receptors were taken from a young man in good health and CMV-seronegative. Each CDR3 is given with its conserved first and last residue. A D gene is named only where the DNA matches it firmly. For some rows the clone size is stated as once, few or many, or as a class when expanded; others skip it.

.	TRBV4-1	TRBJ2-7	.	TGCGCCAGCAGCCAAGGGGGGGGCAGGGGAGACTACGAGCAGTACTTC	CASSQGGGRGDYEQYF
.	TRBV5-6	TRBJ2-1	TRBD2	TGTGCCAGCAGCTTGGCCGGGACTAGCGGGCGGCGGCTGCAGTTCTTC	CASSLAGTSGRRLQFF
.	TRBV6-5	TRBJ2-3	.	TGTGCCAGCAGTCCTCAGGGGAGCACAGATACGCAGTATTTT	CASSPQGSTDTQYF
.	TRBV10-3	TRBJ2-7	TRBD1	TGTGCCATCAGTGAGCCGGGACAGGGAACGACCTACGAGCAGTACTTC	CAISEPGQGTTYEQYF
.	TRBV27	TRBJ1-2	TRBD1	TGTGCCAGCAGTTTAACCGCCCGGGACAGGGGGCTACCCTCCTATGGCTACACCTTC	CASSLTARDRGLPSYGYTF
.	TRBV7-6	TRBJ1-3	.	TGTGCCAGCAGCTTAGGGCAGGGAGGAGGAAACACCATATATTTT	CASSLGQGGGNTIYF
.	TRBV27	TRBJ2-7	TRBD2	TGTGCCAGCAGTCCGAGTATGGGGGGGCTAGCGGGAGTCGAGCAGTACTTC	CASSPSMGGLAGVEQYF
.	TRBV6-4	TRBJ2-2	.	TGTGCCAGCAGTGACGGGGGGGCCGCCGGGGAGCTGTTTTTT	CASSDGGAAGELFF
.	TRBV15	TRBJ2-7	TRBD1	TGTGCCACCAGCACCCGGGACAGGACCTACGAGCAGTACTTC	CATSTRDRTYEQYF
.	TRBV11-2	TRBJ2-5	.	TGTGCCAGCAGCCCCCGTCGGTTGGAGACCCAGTACTTC	CASSPRRLETQYF
once	TRBV7-2	TRBJ2-7	.	TGTGCCAGCAGCCCCACCCTAGCGACCTACGAGCAGTACTTC	CASSPTLATYEQYF
.	TRBV6-5	TRBJ2-7	.	TGTGCCAGCAGTTACTTTTCCGCGTACGAGCAGTACTTC	CASSYFSAYEQYF
.	TRBV4-3	TRBJ2-7	.	TGCGCCAGCAGCCACCGACGGGACTCCGGAGTCGAGCAGTACTTC	CASSHRRDSGVEQYF
.	TRBV18	TRBJ2-3	.	TGTGCCAGCTCACCATCGGGAGCTAGCACAGATACGCAGTATTTT	CASSPSGASTDTQYF
.	TRBV23-1	TRBJ1-4	TRBD1	TGCGCCAGCAGTCGAAACAGGGGATTGACTAATGAAAAACTGTTTTTT	CASSRNRGLTNEKLFF
.	TRBV9	TRBJ2-1	.	TGTGCCAGCAGCGTAGCAACAGGAGTCTCCTACAATGAGCAGTTCTTC	CASSVATGVSYNEQFF
.	TRBV10-1	TRBJ2-5	.	TGCGCCAGCCTAGGGAGGTCGGAGACCCAGTACTTC	CASLGRSETQYF
.	TRBV5-1	TRBJ1-5	.	TGCGCCAGCAGCTTTCACTTTAATCAGCCCCAGCATTTT	CASSFHFNQPQHF
once	TRBV28	TRBJ2-5	TRBD2	TGTGCCAGCGGGTCGGCGGGACTAGCGGGCTATTTACAAGAGACCCAGTACTTC	CASGSAGLAGYLQETQYF
.	TRBV30	TRBJ2-7	.	TGTGCCTGGAGCAGGGGGGATAGCTACGAGCAGTACTTC	CAWSRGDSYEQYF
.	TRBV18	TRBJ2-2	TRBD1	TGTGCCAGCTCACCTCTTCCGGGACAGGGAATCGGGGAGCTGTTTTTT	CASSPLPGQGIGELFF
.	TRBV4-3	TRBJ2-1	.	TGCGCCAGCAGCCAACGGACAAATCTTGCGGGGAGCTCCTACAATGAGCAGTTCTTC	CASSQRTNLAGSSYNEQFF
.	TRBV6-5	TRBJ2-5	TRBD1	TGTGCCAGCAGTTACGGGACAGGGGGCTCGGGAGAGACCCAGTACTTC	CASSYGTGGSGETQYF
.	TRBV29-1	TRBJ1-2	.	TGCAGCTCATCGGAGGGGTACTATGGCTACACCTTC	CSSSEGYYGYTF
.	TRBV7-2	TRBJ2-3	TRBD2	TGTGCCAGCAGCTCCCTTGGCGGGAGGGCAGTTACGCAGTATTTT	CASSSLGGRAVTQYF
.	TRBV10-1	TRBJ2-1	.	TGCGCCAGCAGTCTAAGACGGAGTCCAACCTACAATGAGCAGTTCTTC	CASSLRRSPTYNEQFF
.	TRBV14	TRBJ2-1	.	TGTGCCAGCAGCCAGGGAGGATCCTACAATGAGCAGTTCTTC	CASSQGGSYNEQFF
once	TRBV2	TRBJ2-7	TRBD1	TGTGCCAGCAGCGGGACAGGGGTTAACTACGAGCAGTACTTC	CASSGTGVNYEQYF
few	TRBV5-1	TRBJ1-2	.	TGCGCCAGCAGCTTGGCCGTCTTCGTGCAGGGAGGCTACACCTTC	CASSLAVFVQGGYTF
.	TRBV30	TRBJ1-6	TRBD1	TGTGCCTGGACACGTGCCGGGACAGGGCTGATACCCCTCCACTTT	CAWTRAGTGLIPLHF
.	TRBV9	TRBJ1-4	.	TGTGCCAGCAGCGTGGCAGGGGTTCCAAGTGAAAAACTGTTTTTT	CASSVAGVPSEKLFF
.	TRBV2	TRBJ1-2	TRBD1	TGTGCCAGCAGGGGCCTGAGGGGGCTTATTGTCTATGGCTACACCTTC	CASRGLRGLIVYGYTF
.	TRBV7-9	TRBJ2-3	TRBD2	TGTGCCAGCAGCTTAGCGAAGGGAGGACTAGCGGGTACAGATACGCAGTATTTT	CASSLAKGGLAGTDTQYF
.	TRBV7-9	TRBJ2-3	.	TGTGCCAGCAGCCCGTCACAAGATACGCAGTATTTT	CASSPSQDTQYF
.	TRBV7-2	TRBJ2-7	TRBD1	TGTGCCAGCAGCTCCAAGGACAGGTTCGTCTCCTACGAGCAGTACTTC	CASSSKDRFVSYEQYF
.	TRBV6-5	TRBJ1-5	.	TGTGCCAGCACCTCCACCCCAGGGCAGCCCCAGCATTTT	CASTSTPGQPQHF
.	TRBV2	TRBJ2-3	TRBD2	TGTGCCAGCAGTAGGACTAGCGGGAGCCCGGCAGATACGCAGTATTTT	CASSRTSGSPADTQYF
.	TRBV28	TRBJ2-7	TRBD2	TGTGCCAGCAGTACAAGCGGGAGCGGTCGCGACGAGCAGTACTTC	CASSTSGSGRDEQYF
.	TRBV5-4	TRBJ2-2	TRBD2	TGTGCCAGCAGCCAAGTTCTCGAGCGGGAGGGCCCCGGGGAGCTGTTTTTT	CASSQVLEREGPGELFF
.	TRBV28	TRBJ2-7	.	TGTGCCAGCTGCAGTACCAATTACGAGCAGTACTTC	CASCSTNYEQYF
.	TRBV7-9	TRBJ2-2	.	TGTTCCAGCAGCCCACGACTGACTTCGAACACCGGGGAGCTGTTTTTT	CSSSPRLTSNTGELFF
.	TRBV6-6	TRBJ1-5	.	TGTGCCAGCAGTAACAGGGCGCCCCAGCATTTT	CASSNRAPQHF
once	TRBV11-2	TRBJ1-4	TRBD1	TGTGCCAGCAGCTTAGGGAGGGGGCAGTTTAATGAAAAACTGTTTTTT	CASSLGRGQFNEKLFF
.	TRBV29-1	TRBJ2-7	.	TGCAGCGTTCGAGACAGCCAATACGAGCAGTACTTC	CSVRDSQYEQYF
.	TRBV5-1	TRBJ2-7	TRBD1	TGCGCCAGCACCGGAAGGGACAGGGTTGGCAACGAGCAGTACTTC	CASTGRDRVGNEQYF